The TCR beta chain described here comes from a study of T cell repertoires in cytomegalovirus infection. Study summary: Recently described HLA-C-restricted plus well-studied HLA-B-restricted CMV epitopes were used. The public TCR beta signatures pointed to both CMV infection and matching HLA type.

This clonotype was picked up many times. The antigen is undetermined. From the reads, TCRdb called clonotypes with MiXCR, one entry per CDR3 protein. The sample yields 800,000 to 950,000 distinct CDR3 sequences, roughly 33% seen once. Study results and caveats: There were carriers of CMV plus the relevant HLA, and cumulative public TCR beta family frequency identified them.

The germline V gene encodes CDR1 SGHVS and CDR2 FNYEAQ. This CDR3 has 13 amino acids. Trimming took 10 bases from V and 5 from J; bases not matched to a gene: 7. V gene TRBV7-6 combines with J gene TRBJ1-4; 7 positions match TRBD1. Sequences were derived from cultured CD8+ T cells from PBMCs, sampled from culture after CMV antigen stimulation. This TCR derives from a human donor in good health (CMV status not recorded). Some clones in this sample may be carry-over from other donors' samples. The DNA of the CDR3 is TGTGCCACCCGGGGACAGTTAAATGAAAAACTGTTTTTT. It yields the protein CATRGQLNEKLFF.